This TCR beta chain was captured by sequencing in a study of identical twins listed by TCRdb under 2016. Study-level background: TCR alpha and beta repertoires from monozygotic twins, unrelated adults of various ages and cord blood were deep-sequenced to test whether fetal clonotypes persist. Replicate twin experiments were performed at different times using different library preparation protocols to rule out contamination.

Every donor was a healthy Caucasian. Three pairs of female monozygotic twins, all aged 18 to 29 years, made up the twin cohort. CD4+ and CD8+ T cell populations were isolated with positive isolation kits from Invitrogen. The library was produced with 5' RACE. Sequencer: Illumina HiSeq 2000. Template switching added a universal primer binding site, and the final cDNA carried a unique molecular identifier that allowed TCR cDNA molecules to be counted accurately. First-strand cDNA for TCR alpha and beta chains was synthesized from specific primers in the conserved constant-segment region. To control for contamination, every cDNA library was double barcoded, receiving both a SMART-Mk sample barcode and Illumina barcodes. TruSeq adapter sequences and Illumina sample barcodes were added in two successive PCR steps. TCR alpha and beta cDNA libraries were sequenced on the Illumina HiSeq platform with custom primers. On the study's bioinformatics: MiGEC processed the raw reads to extract unique molecular identifiers, while MiXCR was used to determine the CDR3 positions. Recombination models were inferred per individual with the repgenHMM and IGoR tools using an EM algorithm. The tcR package in R was used for shared clonotype analysis, with sharing normalized by the product of cloneset sizes. To study raw recombination free of thymic and clonal selection effects, out-of-frame nonproductive sequences were analyzed. TCRdb itself trimmed the public reads at Q25 with fastp, ran MiXCR and retained productive beta chains. When rows share a CDR3 protein, they turn into one entry using the most common DNA and genes. The V and J calls, along with clone size, are taken from TCRdb and not from the paper's own processing. The sample yields about 500,000 distinct CDR3 sequences; around an eighth were counted once. The ten top clones hold approximately 0.98% of the sample.

Regarding this clonotype: Its antigen target is currently unknown. One base away there is no much larger clone; base qualities are not given.

In the germline V gene, CDR1 corresponds to MNHEY and CDR2 to SVGEGT. Inclusive of the bounding cysteine and phenylalanine, the CDR3 is 15 residues long. Left in the record is the CDR3 DNA by itself, 45 bases read in frame from the first base. The germline V and J ends show losses of 6 bases and 3 bases respectively, and no gene match explains 7 bases of the junction. Here is what the overall study found, with its caveats: Abundant cord blood beta clonotypes had fewer insertions, young adult naive repertoires showed a similar but weaker trend, and memory repertoires showed no such trend. The excess sharing between twins in beta out-of-frame sequences was weaker because fewer shared sequences reduced the signal-to-noise ratio. Recombination models systematically underestimated out-of-frame TCR alpha sharing in monozygotic twins but agreed with sharing between unrelated individuals. Compared with coincidental sharing between unrelated individuals, out-of-frame TCR alpha sequences shared between twins showed an excess of sequences with low generation probability. Because the same donors could not be followed over many years, the conclusions relied on cross-sectional statistical analysis. Zero-insertion analyses could be partly confounded by invariant T cells such as MAIT and iNKT, though diverse VJ usage argued against such confounding for most clonotypes.

These same data were also listed under a study on yellow fever vaccine responses in identical twins. The other study reports the following: According to the authors, in identical twins the way T cells responded to vaccination appeared partly convergent and partly personalized. In identical twins, the study followed T cell clones that responded to the vaccine with precision.

The sequence links TRBV6-2 or TRBV6-3 to TRBJ2-2; 7 junctional bases match TRBD1. The TCR was taken from a young woman in good health. The sample was CD4+ T cells sorted from blood. The CDR3 here reads CASRYHRGDTGELFF. The nucleotide sequence is TGTGCCAGCAGATATCACAGGGGAGACACCGGGGAGCTGTTTTTT.